These T cell receptor beta chains were read from a single sample in a study of patients and donors after allogeneic stem cell transplantation. TCRdb processed the RT-PCR reads anew with MiXCR; each CDR3 protein has one entry. The table records 390,000 or so distinct CDR3 sequences, roughly 17% of them present only once. Sample: blood, either unsorted or a sorted T cell fraction (not recorded which). These receptors were obtained from a human donor who was either an allogeneic HSCT recipient or a stem cell or donor lymphocyte infusion donor (not recorded which). It is not recorded whose cells these are; they may come from a transplant donor. CDR3s leave out the opening cysteine and the closing phenylalanine or tryptophan.

J	V	CDR3
TRBJ1-3	TRBV12-3/TRBV12-4	ASSSAFSGNTIY
TRBJ2-1	TRBV2	ASSQVYNEQF
TRBJ2-7	TRBV2	AGGWSSYEQY
TRBJ1-6	TRBV20-1	SAREAGLLVALH
TRBJ1-4	TRBV15	ATSKGGRNEKLF
TRBJ2-1	TRBV3-1	ASSQWPDYNEQF
TRBJ2-2	TRBV30	AWSGGRDRDTGELF
TRBJ2-7	TRBV4-2	ASSQGGLVYEQY
TRBJ2-5	TRBV21-1	ASSKAPGTDQETQY
TRBJ1-4	TRBV7-2	ASSLEGRANEKLF
TRBJ1-6	TRBV6-1	ASLAPGENSPLH
TRBJ1-4	TRBV5-1	ASSLGRNEKLF
TRBJ2-1	TRBV5-1	ASSPGGGGRSSYNEQF
TRBJ2-1	TRBV15	ATSRRGAGMGNEQF
TRBJ1-3	TRBV9	ASSTTSGNTIY
TRBJ1-1	TRBV11-1	ASSRRAQNTEAF
TRBJ2-7	TRBV3-1	ASSQGSLEQY
TRBJ2-5	TRBV3-1	ASSQDGGRGQETQY
TRBJ1-1	TRBV12-3/TRBV12-4	ASSRMGPEAF
TRBJ1-4	TRBV14	ASSHIGATNEKLF
TRBJ2-6	TRBV28	ATNPWGSSGANVLT
TRBJ1-2	TRBV24-1	ATSVTGARGYT
TRBJ1-1	TRBV6-1	ASSPWTLNTEAF
TRBJ2-7	TRBV18	ASSSGAQRVYEQY
TRBJ2-2	TRBV5-1	ASSLGRKVTTGELF
TRBJ1-4	TRBV12-3/TRBV12-4	ASEGPRLGKLF
TRBJ2-5	TRBV12-3/TRBV12-4	ASKGRGRETQY
TRBJ1-3	TRBV24-1	ATSEMGGNTIY
TRBJ2-7	TRBV9	ASSVGLAGSYEQY
TRBJ2-2	TRBV20-1	SAQQGLNTGELF
TRBJ2-3	TRBV20-1	SVDSLGDTQY
TRBJ1-4	TRBV3-1	ASSQGRYPRTNEKLF
TRBJ2-7	TRBV5-5	ASSRDFYSYEQY
TRBJ1-2	TRBV7-9	ATAGGVYYGYT
TRBJ2-4	TRBV4-1	ASSQVGQRFKNIQY
TRBJ1-2	TRBV7-8	ASSFVGYGYT
TRBJ2-1	TRBV14	ASSHARDRRSNEQF
TRBJ2-2	TRBV15	ATSRARGGNTGELF
TRBJ1-2	TRBV5-1	ASSLATRGAYGYT
TRBJ1-1	TRBV7-9	ASSYYRVNTEAF
TRBJ2-3	TRBV9	ASSGRLAGADTQY
TRBJ2-7	TRBV12-3/TRBV12-4	ASSFGTSGSPEQY